This T cell receptor (beta chain) was captured by sequencing in a study of blood T cell repertoires in COVID-19 (dated by TCRdb to 2020 to 2021). Notes on the research overall: Collaborator samples came from the United States, Italy and Spain and covered acute and convalescent phases of COVID-19. The material from the prospective study consisted of cDNA or gDNA derived from T cells, B-cell-depleted T cells, or PBMCs. Subjects who had been exposed to COVID-19, were actively infected with it, or had recovered from it provided the deeply sampled blood TCRbeta repertoires that made up the dataset. A freely available public database, intended as a resource for researchers studying the immune response to SARS-CoV-2, is where the repertoires were released. Samples came from the ongoing ImmuneRACE study (first 160 participants) plus 1,254 subjects from 6 global collaborators. Nearly every sample came with metadata listing a de-identified subject ID, COVID-19 status, age in years and sex. Where HLA class I and class II types were available, the types were taken from metadata supplied by the sample provider, not from assay-based typing.

The collaborating institutions used their own protocols to collect whole blood in K2EDTA tubes. For TCRbeta analysis, collaborators shipped samples in one of three forms: frozen whole blood, isolated PBMCs, or DNA extracted from either of those sample types. A single count supports this clone. The clone's antigen remains unknown. No much larger clone exists at a distance of one base, and base qualities are not known. The immunoSEQ Assay, a bias-controlled multiplex PCR, was used to amplify TCRbeta CDR3 regions from genomic DNA. Regarding the original processing steps: Nucleated cell counts per sample were estimated from amplification of reference gene primers within the assay. To quantify the absolute abundance of each unique TCRbeta CDR3 rearrangement, sequence reads were collapsed and filtered. Productive Simpson clonality was computed per sample as the square root of Simpson's diversity index over productive rearrangements. The source is immuneACCESS, and TCRdb retained only in-frame sequences with V and J called. Part of the clones is not carried over; for the studies checked, unresolved V genes explain less than half of this, and the remainder is unexplained. D and trimming come from the DNA, and the V and J calls and clone size come from that table. A total of more than 95,000 clones appear in this sample, 87% of them only once. The top ten constitute roughly 14% of the sample.

Broad study findings and their caveats: The quantity of clinical and demographic metadata differed by source and by participant and was supplied without curation.

This clonotype originated in a man aged 45-60 years with acute or convalescent COVID-19. The sample comprised peripheral blood.

The CDR3 region: CASKRDTAYNEQFF. The DNA is TGCGCCAGCAAACGGGACACAGCCTACAATGAGCAGTTCTTC. This chain joins TRBV5-1 to TRBJ2-1; TRBD1 might be the D gene, on 6 matching bases. V drops 6 bases and J drops 2 bases, leaving 12 bases in between. Spanning cysteine to phenylalanine, the CDR3 consists of 14 amino acids. Only CDR3 DNA remains: 42 bases, in frame from the first base. CDR1 and CDR2, per the germline V gene, are SGHRS and YFSETQ.